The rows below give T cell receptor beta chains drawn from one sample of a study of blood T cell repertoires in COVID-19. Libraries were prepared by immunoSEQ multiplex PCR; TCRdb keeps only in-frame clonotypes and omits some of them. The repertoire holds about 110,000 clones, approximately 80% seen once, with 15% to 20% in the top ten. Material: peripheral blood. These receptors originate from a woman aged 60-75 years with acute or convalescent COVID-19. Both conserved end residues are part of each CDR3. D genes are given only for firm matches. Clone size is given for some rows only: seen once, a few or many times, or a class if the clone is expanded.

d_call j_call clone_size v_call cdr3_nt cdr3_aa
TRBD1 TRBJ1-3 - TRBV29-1 TGCAGCGTGTCAGGGGGACCCTCTGGAAACACCATATATTTT CSVSGGPSGNTIYF
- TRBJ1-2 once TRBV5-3 TGTGCCAGAAGCATTAAGACAGACCTCTCCGGCTACACCTTC CARSIKTDLSGYTF
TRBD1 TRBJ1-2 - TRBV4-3 TGCGCCAGCAGCCAGGAAGCTTCCGGGACAGGGGCCCCCTATGGCTACACCTTC CASSQEASGTGAPYGYTF
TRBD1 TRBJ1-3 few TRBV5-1 TGCGCCAGCAGCTTGGACAGGGGCACTGGAAACACCATATATTTT CASSLDRGTGNTIYF
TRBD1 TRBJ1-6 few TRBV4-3 TGCGCCAGCAGCCATTTCGGACAGGGGGATTCACCCCTCCACTTT CASSHFGQGDSPLHF
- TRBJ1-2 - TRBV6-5 TGTGCCAGCAGACTGGGGCAGGGAACTAACTATGGCTACACCTTC CASRLGQGTNYGYTF
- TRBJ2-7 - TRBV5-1 TGCGCCAGCAGCTCGTACACCACCTACGAGCAGTACTTC CASSSYTTYEQYF
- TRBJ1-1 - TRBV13 TGTGCCACTGGGGAGGGGACACAGACTGAAGCTTTCTTT CATGEGTQTEAFF
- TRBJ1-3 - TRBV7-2 TGTGCCAGCAGCTTATTCGGACAGCCAGGGAGAAACACCATATATTTT CASSLFGQPGRNTIYF
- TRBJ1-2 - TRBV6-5 TGTGCCAGCAGTTTCGGCGGGCAGCCCTATGGCTACACCTTC CASSFGGQPYGYTF
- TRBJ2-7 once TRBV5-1 TGCGCCAGCACAGGGCCCTCCCTCGAGCAGTACTTC CASTGPSLEQYF
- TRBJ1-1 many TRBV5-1 TGCGCCAGCAGCTACGGGGGATTCGACACTGAAGCTTTCTTT CASSYGGFDTEAFF
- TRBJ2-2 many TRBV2 TGTGCCAGCAGGCCACTAGCTAACACCGGGGAGCTGTTTTTT CASRPLANTGELFF
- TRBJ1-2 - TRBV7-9 TGTGCCAGCAGCTCGAACTCGGACAGACTGGGCTATGGCTACACCTTC CASSSNSDRLGYGYTF
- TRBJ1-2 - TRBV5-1 TGCGCCAGCAGCTTGGTTTCTGTTGAGTATGGCTACACCTTC CASSLVSVEYGYTF
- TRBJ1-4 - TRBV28 TGTGCCAGCAGTAACCGACAGACTCGTAATGAAAAACTGTTTTTT CASSNRQTRNEKLFF
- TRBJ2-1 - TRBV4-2 TGTGCCAGCAGCCAAGCCCGCGACAATGAGCAGTTCTTC CASSQARDNEQFF
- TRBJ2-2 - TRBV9 TGTGCCAGCAGCGTAGACAAGAACACCGGGGAGCTGTTTTTT CASSVDKNTGELFF
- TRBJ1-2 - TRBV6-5 TGTGCCAGCAAGGGTGGGCCCGGACTGACCTATGGCTACACCTTC CASKGGPGLTYGYTF
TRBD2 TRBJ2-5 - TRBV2 TGTGCCAGCAGTGAATTTCGCGGGGGGGCCGGAAAGACCCAGTACTTC CASSEFRGGAGKTQYF
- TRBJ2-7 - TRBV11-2 TGTGCCAGCAGCTTTCGGACGGGGAGCTCCTACGAGCAGTACTTC CASSFRTGSSYEQYF
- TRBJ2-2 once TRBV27 TGTGCCAGCAGTTTAAGGCGGGGCCGGAACACCGGGGAGCTGTTTTTT CASSLRRGRNTGELFF
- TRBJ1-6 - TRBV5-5 TGTGCCAGCAGCTTCGGTCAGGTTAATTCACCCCTCCACTTT CASSFGQVNSPLHF
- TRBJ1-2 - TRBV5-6 TGTGCCAGCAGCTTGGCCAACAGGGACTATGGCTACACCTTC CASSLANRDYGYTF
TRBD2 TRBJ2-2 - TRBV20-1 TGCAGTGCTAGTAGCGGGGTACCGAACACCGGGGAGCTGTTTTTT CSASSGVPNTGELFF
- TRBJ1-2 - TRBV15 TGTGCCACCAGCAGAGATTACCTGGGGAAGCGGGTACCCTATGGCTACACCTTC CATSRDYLGKRVPYGYTF
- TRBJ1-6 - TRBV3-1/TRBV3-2 TGTGCCAGCAGCCAAGAAGGGGTGTCACCCCTCCACTTT CASSQEGVSPLHF
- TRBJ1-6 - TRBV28 TGTGCCAGCAGGCCACAGGGCCCGAATTCACCCCTCCACTTT CASRPQGPNSPLHF
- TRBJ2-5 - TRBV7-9 TGTGCCAGCAGCTTAAGGGTAGAAACAGGAACCGGGGAGACCCAGTACTTC CASSLRVETGTGETQYF
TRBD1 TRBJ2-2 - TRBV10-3 TGTGCCACCCAGGGGGTAGGCGCGGGCACCGGGGAGCTGTTTTTT CATQGVGAGTGELFF
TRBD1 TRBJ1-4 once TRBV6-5 TGTGCCAGCAGCCCGGGACAGCGGATTGAAAAACTGTTTTTT CASSPGQRIEKLFF
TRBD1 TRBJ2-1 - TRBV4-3 TGCGCCAGCAGCCAAGAATCCAGGACAGGGGTTAATGAGCAGTTCTTC CASSQESRTGVNEQFF
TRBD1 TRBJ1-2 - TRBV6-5 TGTGCCAGCAGGCACGGACAGGGGGTAGGGGGCTACACCTTC CASRHGQGVGGYTF
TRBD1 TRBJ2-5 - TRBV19 TGTGCCAGTAGTGGGACAGGGTCCGAGACCCAGTACTTC CASSGTGSETQYF
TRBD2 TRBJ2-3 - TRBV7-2 TGTGCCAGCAGCTTAATGGGAGCGGGGGGCACAGATACGCAGTATTTT CASSLMGAGGTDTQYF
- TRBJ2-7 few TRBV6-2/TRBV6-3 TGTGCCAGCAGTTATACAAGCTCCTACGAGCAGTACTTC CASSYTSSYEQYF
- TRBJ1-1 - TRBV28 TGTGCCAGCCATGGAGGGTCCACTGAAGCTTTCTTT CASHGGSTEAFF
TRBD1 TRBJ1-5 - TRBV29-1 TGCAGCGTGAAAAAGGGGACAGGCAATCAGCCCCAGCATTTT CSVKKGTGNQPQHF
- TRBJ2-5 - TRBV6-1 TGTGCCAGCAGCATCGACTCCTACCAAGAGACCCAGTACTTC CASSIDSYQETQYF
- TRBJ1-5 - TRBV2 TGTGCCAGCAGTCGGGGGGGACCCAATCAGCCCCAGCATTTT CASSRGGPNQPQHF
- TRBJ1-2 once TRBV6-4 TGTGCCAGCAGTGACCTGACAGCCAACTATGGCTACACCTTC CASSDLTANYGYTF
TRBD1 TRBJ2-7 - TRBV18 TGTGCCAGCTCACCGTGGACAGGGATCGAGCAGTACTTC CASSPWTGIEQYF
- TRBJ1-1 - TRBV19 TGTGCCAGTAGTAGGAGAGAAAATGAAGCTTTCTTT CASSRRENEAFF
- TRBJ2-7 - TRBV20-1 TGCAGTGCTAGTCAGGCCCGGGAGCAGTACTTC CSASQAREQYF
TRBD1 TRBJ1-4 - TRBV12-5 TGTGCTAGTGGTGCCGGGACAGGGAGAGAAAAACTGTTTTTT CASGAGTGREKLFF
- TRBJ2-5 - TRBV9 TGTGCCAGCAGCGTAGCAGCAGGGGTTGGGGAGACCCAGTACTTC CASSVAAGVGETQYF
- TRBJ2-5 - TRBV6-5 TGTGCCAGCAGTTACGGGGGGTACCAAGAGACCCAGTACTTC CASSYGGYQETQYF
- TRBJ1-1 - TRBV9 TGTGCCAGCAGCCCGGACAGCCTTTTCACTGAAGCTTTCTTT CASSPDSLFTEAFF
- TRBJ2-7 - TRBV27 TGTGCCAGCAGTTTATCGGCGCGGGCCGGGGAGCAGTACTTC CASSLSARAGEQYF
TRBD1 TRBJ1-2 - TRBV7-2 TGTGCCAGCAGCTCCGAGAGGGCTAGGACAGGACCTAGCTATGGCTACACCTTC CASSSERARTGPSYGYTF
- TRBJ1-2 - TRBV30 TGTGCCTGGAGTGTACAGGTGGTATATGGCTACACCTTC CAWSVQVVYGYTF
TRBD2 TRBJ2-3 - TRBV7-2 TGTGCCAGCAGCTTAATAGCGGGGGGGCAAGATACGCAGTATTTT CASSLIAGGQDTQYF